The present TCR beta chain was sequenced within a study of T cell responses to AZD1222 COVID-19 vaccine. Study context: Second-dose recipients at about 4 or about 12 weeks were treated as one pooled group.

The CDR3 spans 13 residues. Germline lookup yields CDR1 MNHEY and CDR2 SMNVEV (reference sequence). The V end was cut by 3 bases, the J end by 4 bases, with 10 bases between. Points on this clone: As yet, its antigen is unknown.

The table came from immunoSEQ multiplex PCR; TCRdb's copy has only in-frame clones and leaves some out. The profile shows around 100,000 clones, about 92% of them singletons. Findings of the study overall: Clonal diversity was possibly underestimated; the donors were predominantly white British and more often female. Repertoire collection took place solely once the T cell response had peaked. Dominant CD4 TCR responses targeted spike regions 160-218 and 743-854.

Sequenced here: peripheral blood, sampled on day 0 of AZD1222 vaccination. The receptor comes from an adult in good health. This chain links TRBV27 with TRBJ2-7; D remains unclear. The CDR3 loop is CASSLLVGYEQYF. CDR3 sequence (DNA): TGTGCCAGCAGTTTGCTGGTGGGGTACGAGCAGTACTTC.